Listed below are T cell receptor beta chains from one sample, sequenced in a study of shared clonotypes between healthy human individuals. Libraries were prepared by immunoSEQ multiplex PCR; TCRdb keeps only in-frame clonotypes and omits some of them. In the table there are roughly 2 million clones, around 95% of which are singletons. The specimen was naive CD4+ T cells sorted from blood. The source of these receptors is a man between 18 and 29 years old in good health. Both conserved end residues are part of each CDR3. Fields, in order: D gene, V gene, J gene, clone size, CDR3 DNA, CDR3 protein. D genes are given only for firm matches. Part of the rows lack a size; the others show once, few, many or a class for expanded clones.

NA	TRBV2	TRBJ1-1	NA	TGTGCCAGCAGTCGGACACAGGGTGAAGCTTTCTTT	CASSRTQGEAFF
TRBD1	TRBV28	TRBJ2-7	NA	TGTGCCAGCAGTTCACAGGGGGGTTCGGTTGTCGAGCAGTACTTC	CASSSQGGSVVEQYF
TRBD1	TRBV2	TRBJ1-6	few	TGTGCCAGCAGTTCCGGGACAGTCAGTTTACCCCTCCACTTT	CASSSGTVSLPLHF
NA	TRBV7-5	TRBJ1-5	few	TGTGCCAGAAGCTTAGCCAGCCAATTCAATCAGCCCCAGCATTTT	CARSLASQFNQPQHF
NA	TRBV28	TRBJ1-2	NA	TGTGCCAGCAGTCCCAAGACAGGAGAAACCTATGGCTACACCTTC	CASSPKTGETYGYTF
NA	TRBV28	TRBJ2-7	many	TGTGCCAGCAGTTTGGGGCACCACTCCTACGAGCAGTACTTC	CASSLGHHSYEQYF
TRBD2	TRBV30	TRBJ2-7	NA	TGTGCCTGGACCAGGACTAGCGGGAGATCCTACGAGCAGTACTTC	CAWTRTSGRSYEQYF
NA	TRBV28	TRBJ2-3	NA	TGTGCCAGCCAGGGCGCTTGGCCAAAATTAGATACGCAGTATTTT	CASQGAWPKLDTQYF
NA	TRBV11-2	TRBJ1-3	NA	TGTGCCAGCAGCTTAGCTGGGAAAACTGGAAACACCATATATTTT	CASSLAGKTGNTIYF
TRBD1	TRBV10-3	TRBJ1-6	NA	TGTGCCATCAGTCCCGACAGGGGTGGTAATTCACCCCTCCACTTT	CAISPDRGGNSPLHF
NA	TRBV30	TRBJ2-2	NA	TGTGCCTGGAGTCCGGTTGGCAGGGTGAACACCGGGGAGCTGTTTTTT	CAWSPVGRVNTGELFF
NA	TRBV14	TRBJ2-5	NA	TGTGCCAGCAGCCAAGATTTGGCCGAGACCCAGTACTTC	CASSQDLAETQYF
NA	TRBV7-2	TRBJ2-7	NA	TGTGCCAGCAGCTTAGGCAGTTTAAGCTCCTACGAGCAGTACTTC	CASSLGSLSSYEQYF
NA	TRBV14	TRBJ2-7	NA	TGTGCCAGCAGCCGGACAGACGGCTACGAGCAGTACTTC	CASSRTDGYEQYF
TRBD1	TRBV28	TRBJ1-3	NA	TGTGCCAGCAGTCCCCCAGGCGGACAGGCCCTCTCTGGAAACACCATATATTTT	CASSPPGGQALSGNTIYF
NA	TRBV2	TRBJ2-3	NA	TGTGCCAGCAGTGAACAGCCCAGGGGTAGCACAGATACGCAGTATTTT	CASSEQPRGSTDTQYF
NA	TRBV10-1	TRBJ1-1	NA	TGCGCCAGCAGTCCAGGACGTAGCACTGAAGCTTTCTTT	CASSPGRSTEAFF
NA	TRBV19	TRBJ1-2	once	TGTGCCAGTAGTATAGATCAATTGAGCAGGGACATCTATGGCTACACCTTC	CASSIDQLSRDIYGYTF
TRBD1	TRBV4-3	TRBJ2-7	once	TGCGCCAGCAGCCAAGATACTGCGGGACAGGGCTCCTACGAGCAGTACTTC	CASSQDTAGQGSYEQYF
TRBD1	TRBV10-3	TRBJ2-1	once	TGTGCCATCACCGAACAGGGGGGACTGGGCAATGAGCAGTTCTTC	CAITEQGGLGNEQFF
NA	TRBV27	TRBJ1-4	NA	TGTGCCAGCAGTTTCGGGGCAGGAGGTGAAAAACTGTTTTTT	CASSFGAGGEKLFF
TRBD2	TRBV5-1	TRBJ2-1	NA	TGCGCCAGCAGCCATGACCCCGGGACTAGTCGTTCCTACAATGAGCAGTTCTTC	CASSHDPGTSRSYNEQFF
NA	TRBV10-3	TRBJ2-1	NA	TGTGCCATCAGTGAGTCGGGGGGTTCCTACAATGAGCAGTTCTTC	CAISESGGSYNEQFF
NA	TRBV28	TRBJ2-7	NA	TGTGCCAGCACGTCCGGGGGATCGTACGAGCAGTACTTC	CASTSGGSYEQYF
NA	TRBV6-6	TRBJ1-4	NA	TGTGCCAGCAGGTATATGCAGAATGAAAAACTGTTTTTT	CASRYMQNEKLFF
TRBD2	TRBV29-1	TRBJ2-7	NA	TGCAGCGTCAGGACTAGCGGGGGGGTTGGAGAGCAGTACTTC	CSVRTSGGVGEQYF
NA	TRBV9	TRBJ1-6	NA	TGTGCCAGCAGCGCCAGACAGGCTGGTTATTCACCCCTCCACTTT	CASSARQAGYSPLHF
NA	TRBV27	TRBJ1-2	NA	TGTGCCAGCACCCATTTGCCCCCAGCTAACTATGGCTACACCTTC	CASTHLPPANYGYTF
TRBD1	TRBV9	TRBJ2-2	NA	TGTGCCAGCAGCTTTGGACAGGGGGCGAACACCGGGGAGCTGTTTTTT	CASSFGQGANTGELFF
TRBD1	TRBV5-4	TRBJ2-7	NA	TGTGCCAGCAGCACGGGACAGGGGGCGAAGCAGTACTTC	CASSTGQGAKQYF
TRBD1	TRBV10-3	TRBJ1-6	NA	TGTGCCATCTCAAGGACAGGGGAAAATTCACCCCTCCACTTT	CAISRTGENSPLHF
TRBD1	TRBV6-1	TRBJ1-5	NA	TGTGCCAGCAGTCAAGGACCACCCGGGACAGACCTTCTGCCCCAGCATTTT	CASSQGPPGTDLLPQHF
TRBD2	TRBV5-1	TRBJ2-1	NA	TGCGCCAGCAGCCTCCTAGCGGGGAAAGACAATGAGCAGTTCTTC	CASSLLAGKDNEQFF
NA	TRBV18	TRBJ1-2	NA	TGTGCCAGCTCGCGAAACCGGGACGGTAATGATGGCTACACCTTC	CASSRNRDGNDGYTF
TRBD1	TRBV10-3	TRBJ1-1	NA	TGTGCCATCAGTGAGTCTGTCCCGGGACAGGGGGCCACTGAAGCTTTCTTT	CAISESVPGQGATEAFF
NA	TRBV19	TRBJ1-2	NA	TGTGCCAGTAGTGATGAGGCAGTCCGTGGCTACACCTTC	CASSDEAVRGYTF
NA	TRBV14	TRBJ1-4	NA	TGTGCCAGCAGCGCCCGACAGTTTAATGAAAAACTGTTTTTT	CASSARQFNEKLFF
TRBD1	TRBV27	TRBJ1-2	NA	TGTGCCAGCAGTTTAAGACAGCACCCGGGACAGGCAACTTTTAACTATGGCTACACCTTC	CASSLRQHPGQATFNYGYTF
NA	TRBV10-3	TRBJ1-3	NA	TGTGCCATCAGAGACTTTACTGAAGGAAACACCATATATTTT	CAIRDFTEGNTIYF
NA	TRBV29-1	TRBJ1-3	NA	TGCAGCGTGGTACAGGGCTCTGGAAACACCATATATTTT	CSVVQGSGNTIYF